This TCR beta chain was recorded in a study of regulatory T cells in long-lasting Graves disease. Time point denoted: newly diagnosed GD, antithyroid drugs for less than 3 months. PBMC-derived RNA was used for the TCR library. For TCR beta, libraries came from iRepertoire HTBI primers and Arm-PCR of CDR3 regions. TCRdb ran MiXCR on the multiplex PCR reads and lists one entry per CDR3 protein. The data show 500,000 to 700,000 distinct CDR3 sequences, with roughly 15% seen just once and around a sixth held by the top ten. This sample also appeared in a second study, on T cells in Graves' hyperthyroidism and ophthalmopathy.

This specimen was peripheral blood mononuclear cells (PBMCs), taken at new diagnosis, from a patient treated with antithyroid drugs. The sequence was obtained from a woman aged 30 to 39 with Graves disease.

CDR3 in amino acids: CASSTEYGTGPYNEQFF. The CDR3 bases are TGTGCCAGCAGTACCGAATATGGGACAGGTCCTTACAATGAGCAGTTCTTC. The V gene is TRBV6-1, the J gene TRBJ2-1; 8 bases match TRBD1. With V trimmed by 5 bases and J by 4 bases, 13 bases remained unmatched. The CDR3 totals 17 residues. CDR1 MNHNS and CDR2 SASEGT come from the germline V gene.